This is a list of T cell receptor beta chains from one sample in a study of human T cells and chemical hapten exposure. TCRdb analysed the RACE reads with MiXCR anew, one entry per CDR3 protein. The repertoire holds 60,000 to 70,000 distinct CDR3 sequences, with approximately 11% as singletons. Specimen: whole blood, collected in connection with sensitization to the hapten diphenylcyclopropenone (DPC). The receptors originated from a woman aged 45-65 years with alopecia areata. Some clones in this sample may be carry-over from other donors' samples. Both conserved end residues are part of each CDR3. A D gene is named only where the DNA matches it firmly. Rows may omit the clone size; those that give it use once, few, many or a size class.

d_gene,abundance,v_gene,j_gene,CDR3aa,CDR3nt
NA,few,TRBV4-2,TRBJ1-4,CASSQSGGNEKLFF,TGTGCCAGCAGCCAAAGCGGGGGTAATGAAAAACTGTTTTTT
NA,few,TRBV7-6,TRBJ2-7,CASSLRKYEQYF,TGTGCCAGCAGCTTACGGAAGTACGAGCAGTACTTC
TRBD1,many,TRBV6-2/TRBV6-3,TRBJ1-6,CASSYWGTENSPLHF,TGTGCCAGCAGTTACTGGGGGACAGAAAATTCACCCCTCCACTTT
NA,medium-sized,TRBV29-1,TRBJ1-1,CSVYKGQAFF,TGCAGCGTTTATAAGGGACAAGCTTTCTTT
NA,many,TRBV28,TRBJ2-3,CASMRRTAFTDTQYF,TGTGCCAGCATGCGTCGGACAGCCTTCACAGATACGCAGTATTTT
TRBD1,few,TRBV19,TRBJ2-1,CASSKGQGANYNEQFF,TGTGCCAGTAGTAAGGGACAGGGGGCGAACTACAATGAGCAGTTCTTC
NA,few,TRBV7-9,TRBJ2-1,CASSRPYSYNEQFF,TGTGCCAGCAGTCGGCCTTACTCCTACAATGAGCAGTTCTTC
NA,few,TRBV29-1,TRBJ1-1,CSVSQVNTEAFF,TGCAGCGTCTCCCAGGTGAACACTGAAGCTTTCTTT
TRBD1,many,TRBV6-1,TRBJ1-5,CASSGGQGTQPQHF,TGTGCCAGCAGTGGGGGACAGGGGACCCAGCCCCAGCATTTT
NA,NA,TRBV2,TRBJ1-5,CASSIERGNQPQHF,TGTGCCAGCAGTATAGAAAGGGGAAATCAGCCCCAGCATTTT
NA,few,TRBV7-2,TRBJ2-7,CASSFGDRQESYEQYF,TGTGCCAGCAGCTTTGGGGACCGACAGGAAAGTTACGAGCAGTACTTC
NA,few,TRBV20-1,TRBJ2-4,CSAGGNIQYF,TGCAGTGCCGGCGGTAACATTCAGTACTTC
TRBD1,NA,TRBV7-9,TRBJ1-4,CASSPAGTAEKLFF,TGTGCCAGCAGCCCTGCCGGGACAGCTGAAAAACTGTTTTTT
NA,few,TRBV7-2,TRBJ2-2,CASSRGTANTGELFF,TGTGCCAGCAGCCGGGGGACAGCGAACACCGGGGAGCTGTTTTTT
NA,many,TRBV7-2,TRBJ2-1,CASSVDWGPYNEQFF,TGTGCCAGCAGCGTCGACTGGGGGCCCTACAATGAGCAGTTCTTC
NA,few,TRBV7-6,TRBJ2-5,CASSSQTVSPQYF,TGTGCCAGCAGCTCCCAGACAGTAAGCCCCCAGTACTTC
NA,few,TRBV7-2,TRBJ1-3,CASRRSGNTIYF,TGTGCCAGCCGCAGGTCTGGAAACACCATATATTTT
NA,NA,TRBV12-3/TRBV12-4,TRBJ2-7,CASSLSGVIYEQYF,TGTGCCAGCAGTTTGTCTGGGGTCATATACGAGCAGTACTTC
NA,many,TRBV27,TRBJ2-3,CASKIGGDTQYF,TGTGCCAGCAAAATCGGGGGAGATACGCAGTATTTT
TRBD1,NA,TRBV5-4,TRBJ1-4,CASSPGTGGTRGEKLFF,TGTGCCAGCAGTCCCGGGACAGGGGGCACTAGAGGTGAAAAACTGTTTTTT
NA,many,TRBV29-1,TRBJ1-1,CSVWAQGSTEAFF,TGCAGCGTTTGGGCCCAGGGGAGCACTGAAGCTTTCTTT
TRBD2,many,TRBV27,TRBJ2-7,CASSSPGLAGAVGEQYF,TGTGCCAGCAGTTCGCCCGGACTAGCGGGAGCAGTGGGCGAGCAGTACTTC
NA,few,TRBV29-1,TRBJ2-5,CSLRVMETQYF,TGCAGCTTAAGGGTCATGGAGACCCAGTACTTC
TRBD2,NA,TRBV29-1,TRBJ2-7,CSGTAGVNEQYF,TGCAGCGGGACGGCGGGGGTCAACGAGCAGTACTTC
NA,few,TRBV11-2,TRBJ2-2,CASSVRTDNTGELFF,TGTGCCAGCAGCGTAAGGACAGATAACACCGGGGAGCTGTTTTTT
NA,NA,TRBV28,TRBJ2-7,CASSSTYPSYEQYF,TGTGCCAGCAGTTCCACATACCCATCCTACGAGCAGTACTTC
TRBD2,few,TRBV20-1,TRBJ2-2,CSAGSGRGTGELFF,TGCAGTGCTGGTAGCGGGAGGGGCACCGGGGAGCTGTTTTTT
NA,few,TRBV20-1,TRBJ1-1,CSARDGGHQATFF,TGCAGTGCTAGAGACGGGGGCCATCAAGCGACTTTCTTT
NA,few,TRBV29-1,TRBJ2-7,CSVGAGSSYEQYF,TGCAGCGTTGGGGCAGGGAGCTCCTACGAGCAGTACTTC
NA,many,TRBV14,TRBJ2-2,CASSQDWASRTGELFF,TGTGCCAGCAGCCAAGATTGGGCTAGTCGGACCGGGGAGCTGTTTTTT
NA,few,TRBV10-1,TRBJ2-7,CASSMTLSSYEQYF,TGCGCCAGCAGCATGACACTTAGCTCCTACGAGCAGTACTTC
NA,many,TRBV20-1,TRBJ2-1,CSAGRSNEQFF,TGCAGTGCTGGGCGTTCCAATGAGCAGTTCTTC
NA,NA,TRBV18,TRBJ1-1,CASSPLRMEGDEAFF,TGTGCCAGCTCACCCCTCAGGATGGAGGGCGACGAGGCTTTCTTT
TRBD2,few,TRBV27,TRBJ2-3,CASSAFHSLAGGSDTQYF,TGTGCCAGCAGTGCCTTCCATAGCCTAGCGGGAGGATCAGATACGCAGTATTTT
NA,NA,TRBV9,TRBJ2-7,CASSTTGSSYEQYF,TGTGCCAGCAGCACCACCGGGAGCTCCTACGAGCAGTACTTC
TRBD2,few,TRBV7-9,TRBJ2-7,CASSTGLAVYEQYF,TGTGCCAGCAGCACTGGACTAGCGGTCTACGAGCAGTACTTC
NA,many,TRBV28,TRBJ1-1,CASSFEGAEAFF,TGTGCCAGCAGTTTTGAAGGGGCTGAAGCTTTCTTT
NA,NA,TRBV21-1,TRBJ1-1,CASSKEPVPLDGDTEAFF,TGTGCCAGCAGCAAAGAGCCGGTCCCTTTGGACGGTGACACTGAAGCTTTCTTT
TRBD2,few,TRBV28,TRBJ2-1,CASRDGGLAGGIEQFF,TGTGCCAGCAGAGACGGTGGACTAGCGGGAGGTATTGAGCAGTTCTTC
NA,many,TRBV28,TRBJ2-7,CASSLVSYEQYF,TGTGCCAGCAGTTTGGTTTCCTACGAGCAGTACTTC
NA,few,TRBV27,TRBJ1-6,CASSLSRDPGRYNSPLHF,TGTGCCAGCAGTTTATCCCGGGACCCAGGACGCTATAATTCACCCCTCCACTTT
NA,NA,TRBV2,TRBJ2-1,CASSGRGQYNEQFF,TGTGCCAGCAGTGGCCGGGGGCAATACAATGAGCAGTTCTTC
NA,NA,TRBV28,TRBJ2-3,CASSPPNQDTQYF,TGTGCCAGCAGTCCCCCGAATCAAGATACGCAGTATTTT
TRBD1,few,TRBV6-2/TRBV6-3,TRBJ1-6,CASSTPGQVSSPLHF,TGTGCCAGCAGTACTCCGGGACAGGTTTCTTCACCCCTCCACTTT
NA,many,TRBV5-4,TRBJ2-5,CASSLFSSGGETQYF,TGTGCCAGCAGCTTGTTTTCCTCCGGAGGGGAGACCCAGTACTTC
NA,many,TRBV5-4,TRBJ1-1,CASSSAGRLNTEAFF,TGTGCCAGCAGCTCAGCGGGACGCTTGAACACTGAAGCTTTCTTT
TRBD1,many,TRBV4-2,TRBJ1-5,CASSQGDRGGLSNQPQHF,TGTGCCAGCAGCCAAGGGGACAGGGGGGGCTTGAGCAATCAGCCCCAGCATTTT
TRBD1,few,TRBV6-5,TRBJ2-5,CASSRDRGGETQYF,TGTGCCAGCAGCCGGGACAGGGGCGGAGAGACCCAGTACTTC
TRBD1,NA,TRBV12-3/TRBV12-4,TRBJ2-7,CASSPPGTGGRREQYF,TGTGCCAGCAGTCCACCAGGGACAGGGGGAAGAAGGGAGCAGTACTTC
TRBD1,NA,TRBV28,TRBJ1-5,CASSRTDRASNQPQHF,TGTGCCAGCAGCCGCACCGACAGGGCTAGCAATCAGCCCCAGCATTTT
TRBD2,many,TRBV20-1,TRBJ2-3,CSASGGVSRTDTQYF,TGCAGTGCTAGCGGGGGGGTGAGTCGAACAGATACGCAGTATTTT
NA,many,TRBV11-2,TRBJ1-1,CASKATMNTEAFF,TGTGCCAGCAAAGCGACTATGAACACTGAAGCTTTCTTT
TRBD2,few,TRBV7-2,TRBJ2-5,CASSLAEAGGGTQYF,TGTGCCAGCAGCTTAGCGGAAGCGGGGGGAGGGACCCAGTACTTC
NA,NA,TRBV5-1,TRBJ2-1,CASSLRGSGREQFF,TGCGCCAGCAGTTTACGGGGGAGCGGACGTGAGCAGTTCTTC
NA,NA,TRBV29-1,TRBJ1-1,CSVGPPEAFF,TGCAGCGTGGGACCTCCTGAAGCTTTCTTT
NA,few,TRBV18,TRBJ2-2,CASSHYTGELFF,TGTGCCAGCTCACACTACACCGGGGAGCTGTTTTTT
TRBD2,many,TRBV27,TRBJ2-1,CASRGLAGVGSDNEQFF,TGTGCCAGCAGAGGACTAGCGGGAGTTGGATCTGACAATGAGCAGTTCTTC
TRBD1,few,TRBV5-4,TRBJ2-5,CASSKGQGIWEETQYF,TGTGCCAGCAGCAAGGGACAGGGTATTTGGGAAGAGACCCAGTACTTC
NA,few,TRBV10-3,TRBJ1-2,CAISVIQAAGAYGYTF,TGTGCCATCAGTGTTATTCAGGCGGCGGGTGCCTATGGCTACACCTTC
NA,NA,TRBV6-2/TRBV6-3,TRBJ1-6,CASTLVRRGRYSPLHF,TGTGCCAGCACGCTGGTTCGCAGGGGCCGGTATTCACCCCTCCACTTT